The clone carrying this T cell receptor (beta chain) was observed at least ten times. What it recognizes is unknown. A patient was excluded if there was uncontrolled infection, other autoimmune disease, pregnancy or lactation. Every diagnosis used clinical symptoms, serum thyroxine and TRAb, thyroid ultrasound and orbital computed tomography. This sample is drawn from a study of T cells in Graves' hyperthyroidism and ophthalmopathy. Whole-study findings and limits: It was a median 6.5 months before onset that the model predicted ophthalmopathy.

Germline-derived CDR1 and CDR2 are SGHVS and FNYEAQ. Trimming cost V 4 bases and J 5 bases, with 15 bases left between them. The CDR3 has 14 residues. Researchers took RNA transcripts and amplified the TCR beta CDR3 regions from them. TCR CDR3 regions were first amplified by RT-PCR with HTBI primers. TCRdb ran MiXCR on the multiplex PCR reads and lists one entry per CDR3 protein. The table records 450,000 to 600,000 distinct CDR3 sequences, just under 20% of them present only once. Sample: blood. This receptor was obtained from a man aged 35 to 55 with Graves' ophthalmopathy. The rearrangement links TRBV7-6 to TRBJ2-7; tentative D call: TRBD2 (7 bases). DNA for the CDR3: TGTGCCAGCAGCTCCCTAGGGGGGGCAAACGAGCAGTACTTC. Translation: CASSSLGGANEQYF.